A selection of T cell receptor beta chains follows, all from one sample in a study of blood T cell repertoires in COVID-19. Measured with immunoSEQ multiplex PCR; TCRdb has only the in-frame clones, and not every one. In the table there are 200,000 to 250,000 clones, less than 90% of which are singletons. Source material: peripheral blood. The receptors originated from a man younger than 40 with active or convalescent COVID-19. Each CDR3 is given with its conserved first and last residue. D genes are given only for firm matches. Size values are once, few and many counts, or a class for expanded clones, and some rows have none.

v_call,d_call,clone_size,j_call,cdr3_nt,cdr3_aa
TRBV7-2,-,-,TRBJ2-3,TGTGCCAGCAGCCGGACTCTGCCCACAGATACGCAGTATTTT,CASSRTLPTDTQYF
TRBV14,TRBD2,-,TRBJ2-5,TGTGCCAGCAGCCCCGGGGGGCAAGAGACCCAGTACTTC,CASSPGGQETQYF
TRBV5-1,TRBD2,-,TRBJ2-1,TGCGCCAGCAGCTACGGACTAGCGACCACCAATGAGCAGTTCTTC,CASSYGLATTNEQFF
TRBV12-2,-,-,TRBJ1-1,TGTGGGAAGGGGGCCGACAACACTGAAGCTTTCTTT,CGKGADNTEAFF
TRBV28,TRBD1,once,TRBJ2-6,TGTGCCGTTCCAAAAAACCAGGGGGCGGAGGTCCTGACTTTC,CAVPKNQGAEVLTF
TRBV30,TRBD1,-,TRBJ1-6,TGTGCCTGGAGTGCGCCGGGACAGGCTAATTCACCCCTCCACTTT,CAWSAPGQANSPLHF
TRBV2,-,-,TRBJ2-1,TGTGCCAGCAGTGAATGGGGACTGCGGGGCAATGAGCAGTTCTTC,CASSEWGLRGNEQFF
TRBV5-4,TRBD1,-,TRBJ1-2,TGTGCCAGCCGCGGGACAGGGGGCTCAGGCTACACCTTC,CASRGTGGSGYTF
TRBV5-4,-,-,TRBJ1-2,TGTGCCAGCAGCTTGGAACGGGGCTACACCTTC,CASSLERGYTF
TRBV18,-,once,TRBJ1-5,TGTGCCAGCTCACCCCTGGACAGTAGCAATCAGCCCCAGCATTTT,CASSPLDSSNQPQHF
TRBV2,-,-,TRBJ1-4,TGTGCCAGCAGTCGAGGCGGGGGAACTAATGAAAAACTGTTTTTT,CASSRGGGTNEKLFF
TRBV14,-,-,TRBJ1-2,TGTGCCAGCAGCCAACCGGGACTCGCAGACAGCTATGGCTACACCTTC,CASSQPGLADSYGYTF
TRBV19,TRBD2,-,TRBJ2-1,TGTGCCAGTAGTTACCGGGAGGGCCGGAACAATGAGCAGTTCTTC,CASSYREGRNNEQFF
TRBV12-3/TRBV12-4,-,-,TRBJ1-3,TGTGCCAGCAGTTTGGGCAGTCTGAACACCATATATTTT,CASSLGSLNTIYF
TRBV30,-,-,TRBJ1-6,TGTGCCTGGAGCAACGGGGATAATTCACCCCTCCACTTT,CAWSNGDNSPLHF
TRBV27,TRBD2,-,TRBJ2-7,TGTGCCAGCAGTTATGCGGGGGGCTCCTACGAGCAGTACTTC,CASSYAGGSYEQYF
TRBV7-9,TRBD1,-,TRBJ2-5,TGTGCCAGCACCTTCGGACAGGGGGTGGGGACCCAGTACTTC,CASTFGQGVGTQYF
TRBV19,-,-,TRBJ1-5,TGTGCCAGTAAAAATGAACAGGGAGGGAGCAATCAGCCCCAGCATTTT,CASKNEQGGSNQPQHF
TRBV9,-,-,TRBJ2-7,TGTGCCAGCAGCGTAGGCGTTCAGGACGAGCAGTACTTC,CASSVGVQDEQYF
TRBV6-5,-,-,TRBJ2-2,TGTGCCAGCTTGCCCCAGGGGAACACCGGGGAGCTGTTTTTT,CASLPQGNTGELFF
TRBV25-1,-,once,TRBJ1-2,TGTGCCAGCAGTGAATGGGGGCCGGTTAGGGGCTACACCTTC,CASSEWGPVRGYTF
TRBV2,TRBD2,-,TRBJ2-1,TGTGCCAGCATCCCGGGACTATCTGTTGTTGGTGAGCAGTTCTTC,CASIPGLSVVGEQFF
TRBV4-2,-,-,TRBJ1-1,TGTGCCAGCAGCTCCAGGGATGAAGCTTTCTTT,CASSSRDEAFF
TRBV6-2/TRBV6-3,TRBD1,-,TRBJ1-1,TGTGCCAGCAGTCGACCCGGGACAGTCTCTGAAGCTTTCTTT,CASSRPGTVSEAFF
TRBV7-2,TRBD1,-,TRBJ1-2,TGTGCCAGCAGCTTAGGGACAGGGGTAGGCTATGGCTACACCTTC,CASSLGTGVGYGYTF